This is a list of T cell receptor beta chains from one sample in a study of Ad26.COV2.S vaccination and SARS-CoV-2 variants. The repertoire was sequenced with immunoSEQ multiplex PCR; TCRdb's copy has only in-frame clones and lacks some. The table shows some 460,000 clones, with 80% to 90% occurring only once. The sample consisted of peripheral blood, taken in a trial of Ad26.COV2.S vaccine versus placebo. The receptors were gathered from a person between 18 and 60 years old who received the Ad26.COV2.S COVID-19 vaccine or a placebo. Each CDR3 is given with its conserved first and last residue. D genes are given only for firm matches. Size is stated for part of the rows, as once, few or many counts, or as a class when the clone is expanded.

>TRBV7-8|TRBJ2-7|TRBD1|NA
TGTGCCAGCAGCCCGGACAGGGACTACGAGCAGTACTTC
CASSPDRDYEQYF
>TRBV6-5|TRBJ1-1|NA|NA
TGTGCCAGCAGCCGACTCCGAGGCACTGAAGCTTTCTTT
CASSRLRGTEAFF
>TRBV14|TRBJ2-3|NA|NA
TGTGCCAGCAGCCAAGTACGGCCAGGGTTTGGGGCAGATACGCAGTATTTT
CASSQVRPGFGADTQYF
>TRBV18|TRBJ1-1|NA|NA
TGTGCCAGCTCACCACTACAGAACACTGAAGCTTTCTTT
CASSPLQNTEAFF
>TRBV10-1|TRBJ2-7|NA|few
TGCGCCAGCAGTGAGTCACAGAGATCCTACGAGCAGTACTTC
CASSESQRSYEQYF
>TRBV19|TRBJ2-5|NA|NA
TGTGCCAGTAGTATAACGGGGGCGAGGGAGACCCAGTACTTC
CASSITGARETQYF
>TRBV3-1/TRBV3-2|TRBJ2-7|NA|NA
TGTGCCAGCAGCCGAAGTATCAAACCCTACGAGCAGTACTTC
CASSRSIKPYEQYF
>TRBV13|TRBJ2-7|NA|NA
TGTGCCAGCAGCTTGTATACAGAAAGCTCCTACGAGCAGTACTTC
CASSLYTESSYEQYF
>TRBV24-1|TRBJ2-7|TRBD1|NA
TGTGCCACCAGTGAAGATGTGGCGGGACAGGGGGAATACGAGCAGTACTTC
CATSEDVAGQGEYEQYF
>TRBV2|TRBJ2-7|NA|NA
TGTGCCAGCAGCGTCAGGTTCTACGAGCAGTACTTC
CASSVRFYEQYF
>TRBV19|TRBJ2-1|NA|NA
TGTGCCAGTACTACGGGACTTCGCGGGGCCAATTACAATGAGCAGTTCTTC
CASTTGLRGANYNEQFF
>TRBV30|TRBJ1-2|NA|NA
TGTGCCTTCCGCTTTTTATCTAAGACCTATGGCTACACCTTC
CAFRFLSKTYGYTF
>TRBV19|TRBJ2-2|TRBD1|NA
TGTGCCAGTAGTAGGGACAGGGGAAGCGCCGGGGAGCTGTTTTTT
CASSRDRGSAGELFF
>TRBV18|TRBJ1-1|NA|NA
TGTGCCAGCTTCAAGGACAGCTCAGCGCGGGGAAACACTGAAGCTTTCTTT
CASFKDSSARGNTEAFF
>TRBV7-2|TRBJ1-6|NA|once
TGTGCCAGCAGCTTGATAGGACTCCCGAATTCACCCCTCCACTTT
CASSLIGLPNSPLHF
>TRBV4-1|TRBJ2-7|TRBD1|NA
TGCGCCAGCAGCCAACCCGGACAGGCCATCTACGAGCAGTACTTC
CASSQPGQAIYEQYF
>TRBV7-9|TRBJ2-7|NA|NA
TGTGCCAGCAGCTTGACAGAGTCCTACGAGCAGTACTTC
CASSLTESYEQYF
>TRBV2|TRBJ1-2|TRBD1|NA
TGTGCCAGCAGTGAAGCGCTAGGGACAGGGAGCTTC
CASSEALGTGSF
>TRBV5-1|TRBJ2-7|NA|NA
TGCGCCAGCAGCTTGGTCGGCACTGGATCCTACGAGCAGTACTTC
CASSLVGTGSYEQYF
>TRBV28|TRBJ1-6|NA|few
TGTGCCAGCAGTTCAGGGTGGGAATCACCCCTCCACTTT
CASSSGWESPLHF